This T cell receptor beta chain is drawn from a study of long-term antiretroviral therapy in people with HIV. Study-wide background: First collections came about a decade before the 2015 immediate-ART recommendation. Study findings and constraints: Clonal expansions arising prior to ART prevailed in the repertoire at every time point.

A note on this clone: Its specificity is unknown.

Each HIV-infected participant was given treatment in the United States. Cryopreserved PBMC, at about 0.9-11 million per sample, were present before DNA extraction. The V segment lost 7 bases and the J segment 1 base; nucleotides outside the gene matches: 3. This CDR3 comprises 13 residues. Germline loops: CDR1 MNHEY, CDR2 SVGAGI. The assay used was immunoSEQ (version v3.0), run at survey level. The method was immunoSEQ multiplex PCR; TCRdb's version includes in-frame clones alone and lacks a portion of them. The sample lists about 21,000 clones, approximately 82% occurring once. The starting material was unsorted PBMCs, obtained at the start of antiretroviral therapy. This chain connects TRBV6-5 to TRBJ2-5, with 7 bases that match TRBD2. This clonotype was sampled from a man aged 45 to 65 with HIV. DNA of the CDR3: TGTGCCAGCATGGGCGGGGGCCAAGAGACCCAGTACTTC. Translated: CASMGGGQETQYF.